A selection of T cell receptor beta chains follows, all from one sample in a study of molecular identifiers for immune sequencing clone quantification. TCRdb re-derived calls from the PCR reads in MiXCR, one entry per CDR3 protein. The data hold approximately 550,000 distinct CDR3 sequences, with around 23% observed a single time. Input material: naive CD8+ T cells from blood, with Jurkat cell RNA spiked in. These receptors originate from a human donor in good health. Some libraries in this study had Jurkat cell RNA spiked in. Both conserved end residues are part of each CDR3. A D gene is named only where the DNA matches it firmly. Where a row states a size, it is once, few, many or the class of an expanded clone; other rows omit it.

D gene	V gene	J gene	clone size	CDR3 protein	CDR3 DNA
NA	TRBV15	TRBJ1-1	NA	CATSGTGTSKGTEAFF	TGTGCCACCAGCGGTACCGGGACCTCCAAAGGGACTGAAGCTTTCTTT
TRBD1	TRBV28	TRBJ1-1	many	CASSSRQGWNTEAFF	TGTGCCAGCAGTTCCAGACAGGGCTGGAACACTGAAGCTTTCTTT
NA	TRBV11-3	TRBJ2-5	NA	CASSLGASSQETQYF	TGTGCCAGCAGCTTAGGCGCTAGCAGCCAAGAGACCCAGTACTTC
NA	TRBV19	TRBJ1-1	NA	CASSITADMNTEAFF	TGTGCCAGTAGTATAACTGCCGACATGAACACTGAAGCTTTCTTT
NA	TRBV20-1	TRBJ2-7	few	CSARDWASGLHSYEQYF	TGCAGTGCTAGAGATTGGGCCAGCGGGCTGCACTCCTACGAGCAGTACTTC
TRBD1	TRBV4-3	TRBJ2-7	NA	CAGSPDRQGSYEQYF	TGCGCCGGCAGCCCGGACCGACAGGGTTCCTACGAGCAGTACTTC
NA	TRBV20-1	TRBJ1-2	few	CSAASSYGYTF	TGCAGTGCTGCATCCAGCTATGGCTACACCTTC
TRBD1	TRBV6-2/TRBV6-3	TRBJ1-1	NA	CASTQGMHTEAFF	TGTGCCAGCACACAGGGGATGCACACTGAAGCTTTCTTT
TRBD2	TRBV4-3	TRBJ2-7	many	CASSQDLAGGSYEQYF	TGCGCCAGCAGCCAAGATTTAGCGGGGGGCTCCTACGAGCAGTACTTC
NA	TRBV2	TRBJ1-2	NA	CASRESTGSNYGYTF	TGTGCCAGCAGAGAATCGACGGGAAGTAACTATGGCTACACCTTC
TRBD1	TRBV30	TRBJ1-1	many	CAWSVRDSKTEAFF	TGTGCCTGGAGTGTTCGGGACAGCAAGACTGAAGCTTTCTTT
NA	TRBV19	TRBJ2-1	few	CASNSWMGDGEQFF	TGTGCCAGTAATAGTTGGATGGGTGACGGTGAGCAGTTCTTC
NA	TRBV5-5	TRBJ2-7	NA	CASRPVSWSSYEQYF	TGTGCCAGCAGACCGGTGAGCTGGAGCTCCTACGAGCAGTACTTC
NA	TRBV29-1	TRBJ2-7	NA	CSDEEGRPYEQYF	TGCAGCGATGAAGAAGGGCGGCCTTACGAGCAGTACTTC